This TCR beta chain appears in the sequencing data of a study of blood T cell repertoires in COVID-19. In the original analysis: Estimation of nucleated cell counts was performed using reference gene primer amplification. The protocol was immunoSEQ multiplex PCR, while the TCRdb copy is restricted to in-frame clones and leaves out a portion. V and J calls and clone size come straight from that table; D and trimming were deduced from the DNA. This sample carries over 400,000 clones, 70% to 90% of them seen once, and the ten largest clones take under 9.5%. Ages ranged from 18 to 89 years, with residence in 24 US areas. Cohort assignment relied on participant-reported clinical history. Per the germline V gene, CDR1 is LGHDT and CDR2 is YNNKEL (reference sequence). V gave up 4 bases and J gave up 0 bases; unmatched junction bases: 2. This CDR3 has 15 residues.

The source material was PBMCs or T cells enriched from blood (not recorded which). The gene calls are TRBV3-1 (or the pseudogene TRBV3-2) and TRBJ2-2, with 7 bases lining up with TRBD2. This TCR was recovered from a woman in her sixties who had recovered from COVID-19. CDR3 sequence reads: CASSPSGANTGELFF. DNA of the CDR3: TGTGCCAGCAGCCCAAGCGGGGCGAACACCGGGGAGCTGTTTTTT.